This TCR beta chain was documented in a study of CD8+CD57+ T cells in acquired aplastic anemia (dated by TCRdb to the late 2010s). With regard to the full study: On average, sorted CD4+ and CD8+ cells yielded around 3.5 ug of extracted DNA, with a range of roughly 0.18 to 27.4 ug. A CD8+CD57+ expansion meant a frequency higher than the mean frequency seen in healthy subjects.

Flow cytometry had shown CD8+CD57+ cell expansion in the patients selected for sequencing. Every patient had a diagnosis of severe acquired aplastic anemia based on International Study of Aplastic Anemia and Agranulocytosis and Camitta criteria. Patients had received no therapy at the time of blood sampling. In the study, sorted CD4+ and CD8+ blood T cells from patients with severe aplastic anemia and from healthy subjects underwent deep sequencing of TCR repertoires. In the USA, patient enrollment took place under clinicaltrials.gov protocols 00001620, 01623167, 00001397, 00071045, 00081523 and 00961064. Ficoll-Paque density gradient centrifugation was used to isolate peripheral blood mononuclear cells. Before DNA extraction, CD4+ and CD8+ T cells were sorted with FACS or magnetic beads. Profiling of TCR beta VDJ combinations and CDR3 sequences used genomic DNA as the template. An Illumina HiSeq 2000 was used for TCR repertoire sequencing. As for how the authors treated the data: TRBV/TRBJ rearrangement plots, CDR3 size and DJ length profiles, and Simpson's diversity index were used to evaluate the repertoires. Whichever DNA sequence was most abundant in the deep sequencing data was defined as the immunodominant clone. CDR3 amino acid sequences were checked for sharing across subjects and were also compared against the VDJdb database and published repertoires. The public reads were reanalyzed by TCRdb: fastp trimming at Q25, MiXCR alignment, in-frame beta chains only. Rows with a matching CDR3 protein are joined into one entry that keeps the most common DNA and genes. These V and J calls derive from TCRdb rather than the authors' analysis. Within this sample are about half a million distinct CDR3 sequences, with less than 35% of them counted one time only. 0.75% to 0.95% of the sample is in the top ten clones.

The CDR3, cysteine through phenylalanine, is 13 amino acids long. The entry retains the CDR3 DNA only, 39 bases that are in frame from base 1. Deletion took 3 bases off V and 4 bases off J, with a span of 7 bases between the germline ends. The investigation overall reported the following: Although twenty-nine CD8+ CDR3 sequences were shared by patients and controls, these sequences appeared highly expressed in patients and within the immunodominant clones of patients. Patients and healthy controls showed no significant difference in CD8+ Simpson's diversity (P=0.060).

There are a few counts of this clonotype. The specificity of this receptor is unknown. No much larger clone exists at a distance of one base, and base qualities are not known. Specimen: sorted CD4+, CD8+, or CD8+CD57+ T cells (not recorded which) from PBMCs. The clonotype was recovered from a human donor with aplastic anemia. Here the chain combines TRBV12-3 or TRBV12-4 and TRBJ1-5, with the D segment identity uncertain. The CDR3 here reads CASSFGKNQPQHF. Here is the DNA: TGTGCCAGCAGTTTTGGGAAAAATCAGCCCCAGCATTTT.